This TCR beta chain was sequenced during a study of lymphopenia after photon versus proton radiotherapy. The table came from immunoSEQ multiplex PCR; TCRdb's copy has only in-frame clones and leaves some out. The sample includes 20,000 to 25,000 clones, about 85% of them seen just once. Points on this clone: Its specificity is not known.

Whole-study results and caveats: Authors raise, but do not show, better survival with proton therapy.

With 1 base removed from V and 6 bases from J, the gap between germline ends came to 13 bases. Germline V gene sequence: CDR1 SGHDN, CDR2 FVKESK. This CDR3 has 15 amino acids. The origin of this receptor is a man between 60 and 75 years old with pancreatic cancer. Specimen: peripheral blood, collected from a patient treated with photon-based radiotherapy. The V and J genes are TRBV14 and TRBJ1-5, with a tentative D call TRBD1 (5 bases). The CDR3 coding sequence is TGTGCCAGCAGCCAAGGAACCTTTGGGGGTCAGCCCCAGCATTTT. Amino acids: CASSQGTFGGQPQHF.